The 27 T cell receptor beta chains below come from one sample, sequenced in a study of blood T cells in healthy people across ages. Through a sample-barcoded 5' primer and a J-beta primer mix, a second PCR was run for roughly 6 to 11 cycles. TCRdb reanalysed the 5' RACE reads using MiXCR and keeps one entry per CDR3 protein. The sample lists more than 700,000 distinct CDR3 sequences; about 46% were seen once. The sequenced sample was blood. The receptors shown here come from an elderly man in good health.

This clonotype has just a few counts. The V and J genes are TRBV9 and TRBJ2-7; possible D gene TRBD2, 6 bases. The germline V gene encodes CDR1 SGDLS and CDR2 YYNGEE. Trimming took off 3 bases at V and 6 bases at J, with 13 bases between the two ends. The CDR3 totals 13 residues. CDR3 DNA: TGTGCCAGCAGCGAGACGGGAGTAGGCGAGCAGTACTTC. This translates into CASSETGVGEQYF.

The V gene is TRBV6-5, the J gene TRBJ2-1; tentative D call: TRBD2 (5 bases). CDR3 length: 16 residues. Trimming stripped 1 base from V and 3 bases from J, with 13 bases between. From germline, CDR1 is MNHEY and CDR2 SVGAGI. DNA for the CDR3: TGTGCCAGCAGTTACTGGCGTCGGGGAGTCTACAATGAGCAGTTCTTC. Encoded protein: CASSYWRRGVYNEQFF.

A remark on this clonotype: A much more abundant neighbour one base away suggests this may be a read error. This rearrangement joins TRBV10-3 to TRBJ2-1; a possible D gene is TRBD2 (6 bases). The CDR3 length is 13 residues. Germline CDR1 reads ENHRY; CDR2 reads SYGVKD. V lost 6 bases, J lost 9 bases, and 15 bases lay in between. The CDR3 protein is CAIRVDGRSEQFF. The CDR3 DNA reads TGTGCCATCAGGGTTGACGGGAGAAGTGAGCAGTTCTTC.

This clonotype was observed many times. The gene calls are TRBV7-2 and TRBJ2-1; D not resolved. CDR1 and CDR2 (germline): SGHTA, FQGNSA. This CDR3 has 13 amino acids. Trimming removed 5 bases from V and 9 bases from J, with 14 bases in between. The chain's CDR3 is CASSRVQHFEQFF. The CDR3 DNA reads as TGTGCCAGCAGCCGCGTCCAGCATTTTGAGCAGTTCTTC.

The CDR3 bases are TGTGCCAGCAGTTTGGGGCAGATCAACAATGAGCAGTTCTTC. Its translation: CASSLGQINNEQFF. V is TRBV12-3 or TRBV12-4 and J is TRBJ2-1; the D gene is possibly TRBD1 (5 bases). V was cut by 3 bases and J by 5 bases, with 11 bases left in between. This CDR3 comprises 14 residues.

The chain has TRBV28 and TRBJ2-1; TRBD2 is a possible D gene (6 bases). Germline V gene lookup returns CDR1 MDHEN and CDR2 SYDVKM. Trimming pared 6 bases from V and 9 bases from J, leaving 15 bases between. This CDR3 region has 13 residues. CDR3 bases: TGTGCCAGCAGCCCTTCTAGCGAGATTGAGCAGTTCTTC. It translates to CASSPSSEIEQFF.

This chain joins TRBV7-8 and TRBJ2-7; no clear D gene. Germline CDR1 reads SGHVS; CDR2 reads FQNEAQ. Trimming left V 1 base short and J 0 bases short, with 13 bases between. The CDR3 has 16 amino acids. CDR3 nucleotides: TGTGCCAGCAGCTTAGGGGTGCCGACGGTCTCCTACGAGCAGTACTTC. This sequence encodes CASSLGVPTVSYEQYF.

This clonotype was recorded a few times. This chain uses TRBV12-3 or TRBV12-4 with TRBJ1-4; TRBD1 matches at 7 bases. Unmatched junction bases numbered 4, after V lost 5 bases and J lost 4 bases. This CDR3 comprises 14 residues. The CDR3 DNA follows: TGTGCCAGCAGTGGGACAGTGATTAATGAAAAACTGTTTTTT. Translating gives CASSGTVINEKLFF.

The V and J genes are TRBV5-1 and TRBJ2-1, with a tentative D call TRBD1 (5 bases). From germline, CDR1 is SGHRS and CDR2 YFSETQ. The CDR3 length is 16 residues. The V end lost 3 bases, the J end lost 2 bases, and 15 bases lay between the germline ends. As DNA, the CDR3 is TGCGCCAGCAGCTGGAGTGGTAGGGGTGCCTACAATGAGCAGTTCTTC. Its translation: CASSWSGRGAYNEQFF. Based on the CDR3 plus reference TRBV5-1 and TRBJ2-1, the full variable domain is KAGVTQTPRYLIKTRGQQVTLSCSPISGHRSVSWYQQTPGQGLQFLFEYFSETQRNKGNFPGRFSGRQFSNSRSEMNVSTLELGDSALYLCASSWSGRGAYNEQFFGPGTRLTVL.

The chain has TRBV3-1 and TRBJ1-4, with D unclear. The CDR3 has 11 amino acids. V was trimmed by 5 bases and J by 5 bases, leaving 3 bases between them. Per germline, CDR1 LGHDT and CDR2 YNNKEL (reference sequence). CDR3 nucleotide sequence: TGTGCCAGCAGCTACAATGAAAAACTGTTTTTT. Translating gives CASSYNEKLFF.

This clonotype came up many times. The chain carries TRBV6-6 and TRBJ2-7, with TRBD1 identical over 7 bases. Germline V gene sequence: CDR1 MNHNY, CDR2 SVGAGI (reference sequence). This CDR3 is 14 amino acids long. V shed 5 bases, J shed 2 bases, and the junction held 6 bases outside the gene matches. CDR3 sequence: CASSKAQGAYEQYF. In DNA, the CDR3 is TGTGCCAGCAGTAAGGCTCAGGGGGCCTACGAGCAGTACTTC.

The chain employs TRBV29-1 and TRBJ2-1, with 8 bases that match TRBD2. The CDR3 loop spans 16 amino acids. V lost 5 bases, J lost 8 bases, and 17 bases stayed unmatched. The germline V gene encodes CDR1 SQVTM and CDR2 ANQGSEA. CDR3 DNA: TGCAGCGTTAGAGGGAGATCAGTACCGGGGGGGGATGAGCAGTTCTTC. Its protein product is CSVRGRSVPGGDEQFF.

This chain links TRBV29-1 with TRBJ2-7, with 9 bases identical to TRBD1. Germline V gene data show CDR1 as SQVTM and CDR2 as ANQGSEA. The CDR3 extends over 15 amino acids. The trim removed 5 bases at V and 6 bases at J, leaving 14 bases unmatched. CDR3 amino acids: CSVRKGGQGSGEQYF. The CDR3 DNA reads TGCAGCGTTCGAAAAGGGGGACAGGGTTCTGGCGAGCAGTACTTC.

The chain recombines TRBV20-1 with TRBJ2-4; D gene ambiguous. The last part of the DNA fits TRBJ2-7 better; the J call may be wrong. The CDR3 has 13 residues. Germline assignment: CDR1 DFQATT and CDR2 SNEGSKA (reference sequence). The CDR3 DNA is TGCAGTGCTAGAGAAATGTCGGCTTACGAGCAGTACTTC. Residues: CSAREMSAYEQYF.

In its sample, this clonotype was seen many times. The rearrangement joins TRBV20-1 to TRBJ2-7; D is possibly TRBD1 or TRBD2 (5 bases each). CDR1 is DFQATT and CDR2 is SNEGSKA in the germline V gene (reference sequence). This CDR3 spans 12 amino acids. V lost 5 bases and J 6 bases, leaving 14 bases between the germline ends. CDR3 bases: TGCAGTGCTGGGACCACCCCGGGCGAGCAGTACTTC. Protein product: CSAGTTPGEQYF.

The chain is built from TRBV10-3 and TRBJ2-1; D is unresolved. The CDR3 sequence is 15 residues long. Germline CDR1 reads ENHRY; CDR2 reads SYGVKD. Trimming took off 4 bases at V and 1 base at J, with 11 bases between the two ends. The CDR3 protein is CAISGTGVSYNEQFF. Written as DNA, the CDR3 is TGTGCCATCAGTGGAACCGGAGTTTCCTACAATGAGCAGTTCTTC.

The gene calls are TRBV3-1 and TRBJ2-5; 12 positions agree with TRBD2. J was trimmed by 0 bases and V by 8 bases; bases with no gene match: 7. Germline V gene sequence: CDR1 LGHDT, CDR2 YNNKEL (reference sequence). The CDR3 covers 16 residues. CDR3 DNA: TGTGCCAGCGGCCCGGGACTAGCGGGTCACCAAGAGACCCAGTACTTC. Translation: CASGPGLAGHQETQYF.

This rearrangement joins TRBV3-1 to TRBJ2-3, with 7 bases matching TRBD1. The germline V gene has CDR1 LGHDT and CDR2 YNNKEL (reference sequence). The CDR3 contains 15 residues. Losses at the gene ends were 4 bases for V and 2 bases for J; bases not matched to a gene: 6. The CDR3 protein is CASSRRGSPTDTQYF. The CDR3 coding sequence is TGTGCCAGCAGCCGCAGGGGGTCACCCACAGATACGCAGTATTTT.

This chain uses TRBV11-2 with TRBJ2-7, with TRBD2 matching over 12 bases. CDR1 and CDR2 from the germline V gene are SGHAT and FQNNGV. This CDR3 contains 15 residues. With 4 bases clipped from V and 4 bases from J, the junction kept 5 bases outside the gene matches. CDR3 bases: TGTGCCAGCAGCTCAGGACTAGCGGGGAGATACGAGCAGTACTTC. Its protein is CASSSGLAGRYEQYF. The variable domain in full, completed from reference TRBV11-2 and TRBJ2-7, reads EAGVAQSPRYKIIEKRQSVAFWCNPISGHATLYWYQQILGQGPKLLIQFQNNGVVDDSQLPKDRFSAERLKGVDSTLKIQPAKLEDSAVYLCASSSGLAGRYEQYFGPGTRLTVT.

The V gene is TRBV6-5, the J gene TRBJ2-5; D might be TRBD2 (6 bases). Trimming took off 8 bases at V and 0 bases at J, with 10 bases between the two ends. The CDR3 spans 13 residues. The germline gives CDR1 MNHEY, CDR2 SVGAGI. The CDR3 protein is CASARGNQETQYF. CDR3 nucleotides: TGTGCCAGCGCCCGGGGGAACCAAGAGACCCAGTACTTC.

Only a few counts were recorded for this clonotype. V gene TRBV30 combines with J gene TRBJ2-5; tentative D call: TRBD1 (6 bases). Per germline, CDR1 GTSNPN and CDR2 SVGIG (reference sequence). The CDR3 runs to 15 residues. V was cut by 1 base and J by 5 bases, with 17 bases left in between. The CDR3 DNA follows: TGTGCCTGGAGTGGGGGGCTCTTAAGTATGGAGACCCAGTACTTC. Amino acid sequence: CAWSGGLLSMETQYF.

This clonotype appeared many times. The chain couples TRBV6-1 to TRBJ1-2; unclear D gene. CDR3 length: 13 residues. The germline V gene has CDR1 MNHNS and CDR2 SASEGT. V lost 0 bases, J lost 5 bases, and 7 bases lay in between. The CDR3 coding sequence is TGTGCCAGCAGTGAAGCAGGGCGGTATGGCTACACCTTC. Amino acid sequence: CASSEAGRYGYTF.

The sample holds many counts of this clonotype. The CDR3 loop reads CASSEEEWEESWYNEQFF. The CDR3, as DNA: TGTGCCAGCAGCGAGGAAGAGTGGGAGGAGTCTTGGTACAATGAGCAGTTCTTC. The genes are TRBV21-1 and TRBJ2-1; the D call in the table, TRBD2, was not verified against the DNA. TRBV21-1 is labeled a pseudogene. The CDR3 is made up of 18 amino acids.

This clonotype was observed a few times. This rearrangement joins TRBV11-1 to TRBJ2-3; 9 positions match TRBD2. The CDR3 has 16 residues. CDR1 and CDR2 from the germline V gene are SGHAT and FQDESV (reference sequence). Trimming cost V 4 bases and J 8 bases; bases outside gene matches: 13. In nucleotides, the CDR3 is TGTGCCAGCAGCTCACGGGGTAGCGGGAGTCCTGGTACGCAGTATTTT. This codes for CASSSRGSGSPGTQYF.

In its sample, this clonotype was seen a few times. This chain uses TRBV9 with TRBJ2-2; 8 bases map to TRBD2. The germline CDR1 and CDR2 sequences are SGDLS and YYNGEE. The junction had 16 bases not matched to a gene; V was cut back by 0 bases and J by 3 bases. This CDR3 has 20 amino acids. The CDR3 protein is CASSVVASAPGGYHTGELFF. The CDR3 DNA follows: TGTGCCAGCAGCGTAGTGGCCTCGGCGCCGGGAGGGTATCACACCGGGGAGCTGTTTTTT. Full variable domain (missing parts from reference TRBV9 and TRBJ2-2): DSGVTQTPKHLITATGQRVTLRCSPRSGDLSVYWYQQSLDQGLQFLIQYYNGEERAKGNILERFSAQQFPDLHSELNLSSLELGDSALYFCASSVVASAPGGYHTGELFFGEGSRLTVL.

On this clonotype: One junction end disagrees with the germline gene, perhaps due to a read error. DNA for the CDR3: TGCAGCGTCGGGGGGGCGCCCAATCAGCTCCAGCATTTT. Protein product: CSVGGAPNQLQHF. This rearrangement joins TRBV29-1 to TRBJ1-5; a possible D gene is TRBD1 (6 bases). Germline lookup yields CDR1 SQVTM and CDR2 ANQGSEA. The CDR3 contains 13 residues. The whole variable domain, filled in from reference TRBV29-1 and TRBJ1-5, reads SAVISQKPSRDICQRGTSLTIQCQVDSQVTMMFWYRQQPGQSLTLIATANQGSEATYESGFVIDKFPISRPNLTFSTLTVSNMSPEDSSIYLCSVGGAPNQLQHFGDGTRLSIL.

The gene calls are TRBV2 and TRBJ2-5, with 9 bases matching TRBD2. J gave up 2 bases and V 5 bases, and 3 bases lay outside the gene matches. The V gene's germline CDR1 is SNHLY and CDR2 FYNNEI. The CDR3 has 14 residues. CDR3 residues: CASSNLAGQETQYF. In nucleotides, the CDR3 is TGTGCCAGCAGTAACCTAGCGGGGCAAGAGACCCAGTACTTC.